What follows describes a single T cell receptor beta chain. The data originate from a study of blood T cell repertoires in COVID-19. Produced via immunoSEQ multiplex PCR; TCRdb's table is partial and in-frame only. Altogether 350,000 or so clones are present, more than 70% being singletons, with the ten largest covering approximately 0.93%. V gave up 3 bases and J gave up 3 bases, with 8 bases separating them. The CDR3 is made up of 13 amino acids. Per the germline V gene, CDR1 is KGHSH and CDR2 is LQKENI. Allocation to cohorts depended on clinical history reported by the participants. A case of COVID-19 had been met by exposed participants within 2 weeks before study entry.

The clonotype originates from a woman aged 25 to 39 who had been exposed to COVID-19. The specimen sequenced was PBMCs or T cells enriched from blood (not recorded which). V is TRBV18 and J is TRBJ1-1; D not certain. CDR3 sequence reads: CASSPLEDTEAFF. The CDR3 DNA is TGTGCCAGCTCACCTTTAGAGGACACTGAAGCTTTCTTT.